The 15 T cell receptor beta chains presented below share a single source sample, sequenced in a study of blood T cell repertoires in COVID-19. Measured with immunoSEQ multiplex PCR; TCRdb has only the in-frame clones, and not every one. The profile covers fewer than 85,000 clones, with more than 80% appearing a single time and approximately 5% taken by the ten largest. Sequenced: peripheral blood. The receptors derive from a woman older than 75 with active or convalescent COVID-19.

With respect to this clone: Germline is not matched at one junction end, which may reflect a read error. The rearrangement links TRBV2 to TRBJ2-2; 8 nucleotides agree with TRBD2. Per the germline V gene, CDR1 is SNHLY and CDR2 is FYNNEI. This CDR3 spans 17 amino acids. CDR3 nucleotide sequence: TGCCCCCGCACCAGGGCCGGGGGGGGCGGGGACACCGGGGAGCTGTTTTTT. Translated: CPRTRAGGGGDTGELFF.

Here the CDR3 reads CASSATMGAANGYTF. CDR3 nucleotide sequence: TGTGCCAGCAGTGCCACCATGGGGGCAGCGAATGGCTACACCTTC. V usage is TRBV25-1 and J usage is TRBJ1-2; D possibly corresponds to TRBD1 (6 bases). This CDR3 has 15 residues. Trimming took off 4 bases at V and 6 bases at J, with 18 bases between the two ends. Germline CDR1 reads MGHDK; CDR2 reads SYGVNS.

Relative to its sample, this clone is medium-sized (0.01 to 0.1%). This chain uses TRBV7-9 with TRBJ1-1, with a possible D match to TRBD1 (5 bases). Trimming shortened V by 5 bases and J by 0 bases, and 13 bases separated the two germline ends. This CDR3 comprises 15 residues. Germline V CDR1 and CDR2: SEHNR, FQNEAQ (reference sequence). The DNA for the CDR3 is TGTGCCAGCAGCCATAGACAGAATCTGAACACTGAAGCTTTCTTT. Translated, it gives CASSHRQNLNTEAFF.

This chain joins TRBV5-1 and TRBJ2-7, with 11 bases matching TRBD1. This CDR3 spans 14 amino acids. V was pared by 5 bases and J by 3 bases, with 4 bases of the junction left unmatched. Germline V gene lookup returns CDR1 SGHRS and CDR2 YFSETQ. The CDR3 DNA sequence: TGCGCCAGCAGAGGGGGGACAGGGGGCTACGAGCAGTACTTC. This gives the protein CASRGGTGGYEQYF.

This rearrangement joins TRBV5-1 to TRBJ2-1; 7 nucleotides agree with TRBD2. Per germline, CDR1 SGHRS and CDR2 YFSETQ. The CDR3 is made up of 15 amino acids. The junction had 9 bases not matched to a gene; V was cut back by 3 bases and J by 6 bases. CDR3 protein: CASSSLAATPNEQFF. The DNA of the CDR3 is TGCGCCAGCAGCTCTCTAGCGGCCACACCCAATGAGCAGTTCTTC.

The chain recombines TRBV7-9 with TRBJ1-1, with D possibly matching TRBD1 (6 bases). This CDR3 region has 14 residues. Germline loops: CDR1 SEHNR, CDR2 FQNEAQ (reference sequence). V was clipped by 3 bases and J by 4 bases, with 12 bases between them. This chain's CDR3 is CASSFGQSVTEAFF. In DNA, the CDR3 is TGTGCCAGCAGCTTCGGACAGTCGGTCACTGAAGCTTTCTTT.

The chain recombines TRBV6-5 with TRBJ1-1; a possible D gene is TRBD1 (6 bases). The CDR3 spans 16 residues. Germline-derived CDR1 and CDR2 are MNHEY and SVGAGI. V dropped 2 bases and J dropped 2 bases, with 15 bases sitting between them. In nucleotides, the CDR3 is TGTGCCAGCAGTTACGTAGGGGGAACTAAAAACACTGAAGCTTTCTTT. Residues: CASSYVGGTKNTEAFF.

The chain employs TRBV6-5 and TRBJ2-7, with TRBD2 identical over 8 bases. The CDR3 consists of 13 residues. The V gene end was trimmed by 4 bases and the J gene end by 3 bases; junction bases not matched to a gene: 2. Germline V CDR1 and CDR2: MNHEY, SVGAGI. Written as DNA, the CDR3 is TGTGCCAGCAGTTTTGGGACTAGCTACGAGCAGTACTTC. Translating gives CASSFGTSYEQYF.

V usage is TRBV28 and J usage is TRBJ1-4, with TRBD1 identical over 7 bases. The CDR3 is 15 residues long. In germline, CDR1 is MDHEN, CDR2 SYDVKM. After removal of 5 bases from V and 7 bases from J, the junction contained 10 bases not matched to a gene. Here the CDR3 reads CASSPQQGWSEKLFF. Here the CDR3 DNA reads TGTGCCAGCAGTCCCCAACAGGGGTGGAGTGAAAAACTGTTTTTT.

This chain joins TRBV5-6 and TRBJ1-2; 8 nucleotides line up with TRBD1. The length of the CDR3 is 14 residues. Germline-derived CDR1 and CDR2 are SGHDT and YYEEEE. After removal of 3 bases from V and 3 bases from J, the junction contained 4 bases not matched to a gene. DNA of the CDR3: TGTGCCAGCAGCTGGGGGACAGGCTACTATGGCTACACCTTC. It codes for CASSWGTGYYGYTF.

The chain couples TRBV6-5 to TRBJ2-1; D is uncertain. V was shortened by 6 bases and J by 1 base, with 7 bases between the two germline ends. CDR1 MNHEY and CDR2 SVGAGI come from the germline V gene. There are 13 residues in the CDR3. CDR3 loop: CASSQRSYNEQFF. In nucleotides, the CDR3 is TGTGCCAGCAGCCAGAGGTCCTACAATGAGCAGTTCTTC.

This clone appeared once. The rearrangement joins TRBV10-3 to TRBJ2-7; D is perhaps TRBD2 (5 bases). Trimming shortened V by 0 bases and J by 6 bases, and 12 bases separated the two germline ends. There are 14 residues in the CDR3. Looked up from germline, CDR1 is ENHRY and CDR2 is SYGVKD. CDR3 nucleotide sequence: TGTGCCATCAGTGAGTCCTTGCGGGCGGGCGAGCAGTACTTC. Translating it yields CAISESLRAGEQYF.

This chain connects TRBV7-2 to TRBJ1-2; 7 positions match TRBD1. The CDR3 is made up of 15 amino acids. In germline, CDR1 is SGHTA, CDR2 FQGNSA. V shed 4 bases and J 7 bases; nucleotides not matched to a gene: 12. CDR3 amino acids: CASSSQKTGSSGYTF. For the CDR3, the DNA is TGTGCCAGCAGCTCCCAGAAGACAGGGTCTAGTGGCTACACCTTC.

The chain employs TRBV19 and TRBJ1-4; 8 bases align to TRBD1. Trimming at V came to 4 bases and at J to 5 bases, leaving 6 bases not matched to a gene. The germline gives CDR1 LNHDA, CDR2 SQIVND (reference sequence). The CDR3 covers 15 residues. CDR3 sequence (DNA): TGTGCCAGTAGTACCCAGGGGGCCACCAATGAAAAACTGTTTTTT. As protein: CASSTQGATNEKLFF.

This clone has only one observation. CDR3 nucleotides: TGTGCCAGCAGTGGGACTAGCGGGGCGTACAATGAGCAGTTCTTC. Amino acid sequence: CASSGTSGAYNEQFF. The chain joins TRBV2 to TRBJ2-1; 12 positions agree with TRBD2. Looked up from germline, CDR1 is SNHLY and CDR2 is FYNNEI. V trimming: 4 bases; J trimming: 4 bases; junction bases outside the gene matches: 2. The CDR3 sequence is 15 residues long. Looking up the rest from reference TRBV2 and TRBJ2-1 gives the full variable domain: EPEVTQTPSHQVTQMGQEVILRCVPISNHLYFYWYRQILGQKVEFLVSFYNNEISEKSEIFDDQFSVERPDGSNFTLKIRSTKLEDSAMYFCASSGTSGAYNEQFFGPGTRLTVL.